One and the same sample provided the 22 T cell receptor beta chains below, sequenced in a study of shared clonotypes between healthy human individuals. Assay used: immunoSEQ multiplex PCR; TCRdb lists only in-frame clones, some missing. The sample shows roughly 1 million clones, 70% to 80% of them seen only once. The sequenced sample consisted of memory CD4+ T cells from PBMCs. Specified subset: CD45RA-negative fraction. The receptors were sampled from a man between 18 and 29 years old in good health. Some clones in this sample may be carry-over from other donors' samples.

This clone occurred a few times. V is TRBV2 and J is TRBJ2-2; 10 nucleotides line up with TRBD1. J was trimmed by 6 bases and V by 10 bases; bases with no gene match: 5. This CDR3 has 13 residues. Germline V gives CDR1 SNHLY, CDR2 FYNNEI. The CDR3 protein is CATGQGSPGELFF. The DNA of the CDR3 is TGTGCCACGGGACAGGGGAGCCCCGGGGAGCTGTTTTTT. Supplemented by reference TRBV2 and TRBJ2-2, the full variable domain reads EPEVTQTPSHQVTQMGQEVILRCVPISNHLYFYWYRQILGQKVEFLVSFYNNEISEKSEIFDDQFSVERPDGSNFTLKIRSTKLEDSAMYFCATGQGSPGELFFGEGSRLTVL.

This chain connects TRBV30 to TRBJ2-6; D possibly matches TRBD1 or TRBD2 (5 bases each). The V and J ends lost 0 bases and 0 bases respectively, with 18 bases between them. This CDR3 is built from 19 residues. Germline CDR1 GTSNPN, CDR2 SVGIG (reference sequence). The chain's CDR3 is CAWSVGEGERNSGANVLTF. The CDR3 DNA is TGTGCCTGGAGTGTTGGAGAAGGGGAGCGGAACTCTGGGGCCAACGTCCTGACTTTC.

This rearrangement joins TRBV5-1 to TRBJ2-1; D is undetermined. The CDR3 is made up of 15 amino acids. The germline V and J ends were trimmed by 2 bases and 2 bases, with 11 bases remaining between them. Germline V lookup: CDR1 SGHRS, CDR2 YFSETQ. As DNA, the CDR3 is TGCGCCAGCAGCTTAACAGTGTTTCCCTACAATGAGCAGTTCTTC. Its translation: CASSLTVFPYNEQFF. The full variable domain, in which reference TRBV5-1 and TRBJ2-1 provide the parts outside the CDR3, is KAGVTQTPRYLIKTRGQQVTLSCSPISGHRSVSWYQQTPGQGLQFLFEYFSETQRNKGNFPGRFSGRQFSNSRSEMNVSTLELGDSALYLCASSLTVFPYNEQFFGPGTRLTVL.

This rearrangement joins TRBV4-3 to TRBJ1-3; D call uncertain. V dropped 0 bases and J dropped 0 bases, with 6 bases sitting between them. This CDR3 comprises 15 residues. The germline V gene encodes CDR1 LGHNA and CDR2 YSLEER. CDR3 amino acids: CASSQEDRSGNTIYF. In nucleotides, the CDR3 is TGCGCCAGCAGCCAAGAGGACCGCTCTGGAAACACCATATATTTT.

This rearrangement joins TRBV6-5 to TRBJ2-3, with D uncertain. The CDR3 has 15 amino acids. Germline V gene sequence: CDR1 MNHEY, CDR2 SVGAGI. The ends were cut back, 5 bases at V and 4 bases at J, with 16 bases in the middle. Here the CDR3 reads CASSPWTRSADTQYF. CDR3 bases: TGTGCCAGCAGTCCCTGGACCCGGAGCGCAGATACGCAGTATTTT.

J is TRBJ2-7 and V is TRBV2; TRBD2 might be the D (7 bases). Germline assignment: CDR1 SNHLY and CDR2 FYNNEI. The CDR3 is 15 amino acids. V was shortened by 6 bases and J by 6 bases, with 21 bases between the two germline ends. This CDR3 reads CASRGATSERSEQYF. In DNA, the CDR3 is TGTGCCAGCAGGGGGGCCACTAGCGAGCGTTCCGAGCAGTACTTC. Drawing the rest from reference TRBV2 and TRBJ2-7, the complete variable domain is EPEVTQTPSHQVTQMGQEVILRCVPISNHLYFYWYRQILGQKVEFLVSFYNNEISEKSEIFDDQFSVERPDGSNFTLKIRSTKLEDSAMYFCASRGATSERSEQYFGPGTRLTVT.

The chain has TRBV2 and TRBJ1-4; D remains unclear. Per germline, CDR1 SNHLY and CDR2 FYNNEI. V was clipped by 1 base and J by 6 bases, with 9 bases between them. The CDR3 has 14 amino acids. The CDR3 loop is CASSEGQLYEKLFF. The CDR3 DNA is TGTGCCAGCAGTGAAGGGCAGTTATATGAAAAACTGTTTTTT.

The chain employs TRBV28 and TRBJ2-1, with 12 nucleotides matching TRBD2. V gave up 1 base and J gave up 5 bases; unmatched junction bases: 3. Germline CDR1 MDHEN, CDR2 SYDVKM. The CDR3 sequence is 16 residues long. CDR3 DNA: TGTGCCAGCAGTTTATTCGGACTAGCGGGAAACAATGAGCAGTTCTTC. Protein sequence: CASSLFGLAGNNEQFF.

The chain employs TRBV19 and TRBJ1-2, with unresolved D. The V gene lost 7 bases and the J gene lost 6 bases, with 15 bases spanning the gap. The CDR3 sequence is 13 residues long. Germline lookup yields CDR1 LNHDA and CDR2 SQIVND (reference sequence). This CDR3 is CASKVQTFHGYTF. In nucleotides, the CDR3 is TGTGCCAGTAAGGTTCAGACCTTTCATGGCTACACCTTC.

The V and J genes are TRBV2 and TRBJ1-2; D call uncertain. Looked up from germline, CDR1 is SNHLY and CDR2 is FYNNEI. This CDR3 contains 11 residues. Trimming pared 8 bases from V and 5 bases from J, leaving 9 bases between. The CDR3, as DNA: TGTGCCAGCCTATTGGGTTATGGCTACACCTTC. Amino acids: CASLLGYGYTF.

The chain links TRBV5-4 to TRBJ2-5; D unresolved. Per the germline V gene, CDR1 is SGHNT and CDR2 is YYREEE (reference sequence). V was pared by 4 bases and J by 2 bases, with 6 bases between. CDR3 size: 12 residues. The CDR3 bases are TGTGCCAGCAGCCTAAATCAAGAGACCCAGTACTTC. It codes for CASSLNQETQYF. Full variable domain (remainder filled in from reference TRBV5-4 and TRBJ2-5): ETGVTQSPTHLIKTRGQQVTLRCSSQSGHNTVSWYQQALGQGPQFIFQYYREEENGRGNFPPRFSGLQFPNYSSELNVNALELDDSALYLCASSLNQETQYFGPGTRLLVL.

The CDR3 loop is CASSITGQNIQYF. The CDR3 bases are TGTGCCAGTAGTATCACGGGGCAGAACATTCAGTACTTC. This rearrangement joins TRBV19 to TRBJ2-4; either TRBD1 or TRBD2 may fit D (5 bases each). The CDR3 contains 13 residues. Germline CDR1 LNHDA, CDR2 SQIVND (reference sequence). V dropped 3 bases and J dropped 7 bases, with 10 bases sitting between them.

The chain links TRBV28 to TRBJ1-4; D unresolved. Germline-derived CDR1 and CDR2 are MDHEN and SYDVKM. V was trimmed by 2 bases and J by 6 bases, leaving 10 bases between them. The CDR3 covers 14 residues. CDR3: CASSLPPTYEKLFF. CDR3 bases: TGTGCCAGCAGTTTACCCCCCACGTATGAAAAACTGTTTTTT. Full variable domain (missing parts from reference TRBV28 and TRBJ1-4): DVKVTQSSRYLVKRTGEKVFLECVQDMDHENMFWYRQDPGLGLRLIYFSYDVKMKEKGDIPEGYSVSREKKERFSLILESASTNQTSMYLCASSLPPTYEKLFFGSGTQLSVL.

Note on this clone: The sample contains more than one DNA sequence encoding this CDR3. CDR3 sequence reads: CASSPGGVYEQYF. The CDR3 nucleotides read TGTGCCAGCAGTCCCGGGGGGGTCTACGAGCAGTACTTC. The chain is built from TRBV28 and TRBJ2-7, with 8 bases matching TRBD2. V lost 5 bases and J lost 3; bases outside the gene matches: 3. CDR3 length equals 13 residues. Looked up from germline, CDR1 is MDHEN and CDR2 is SYDVKM.

The chain links TRBV28 to TRBJ2-6, with a weak D call TRBD1 (5 bases). Between the trimmed V and J ends, which lost 6 bases and 2 bases, there was a span of 14 bases. This CDR3 has 16 amino acids. The germline V gene has CDR1 MDHEN and CDR2 SYDVKM. CDR3 sequence (DNA): TGTGCCAGCAGAAGGGGCCCCTTCACTGGGGCCAACGTCCTGACTTTC. Protein sequence: CASRRGPFTGANVLTF.

This clone showed up just once. The sample contains more than one DNA sequence encoding this CDR3. The chain recombines TRBV19 with TRBJ1-3; maybe TRBD1 (5 bases). Germline V gene lookup returns CDR1 LNHDA and CDR2 SQIVND (reference sequence). This CDR3 has 14 residues. V gave up 5 bases and J gave up 0 bases, with 8 bases separating them. The CDR3 DNA reads as TGTGCCAGTAGTCTCCAGGGCTCTGGAAACACCATATATTTT. This translates into CASSLQGSGNTIYF.

V usage is TRBV4-3 and J usage is TRBJ2-7; 10 bases are shared with TRBD2. Trimming removed 1 base from V and 6 bases from J; junction bases left unmatched: 9. This CDR3 spans 16 amino acids. CDR1 and CDR2 from the germline V gene are LGHNA and YSLEER. In DNA, the CDR3 is TGCGCCAGCAGCCAAGTTTCTAGCGGGAGATCGGGCGAGCAGTACTTC. It specifies CASSQVSSGRSGEQYF.

This chain connects TRBV2 to TRBJ1-5; weak D call: TRBD1 (6 bases). Between the trimmed V and J ends, which lost 1 base and 5 bases, there was a span of 12 bases. Germline V gives CDR1 SNHLY, CDR2 FYNNEI. This CDR3 has 15 residues. The CDR3 region is CASSEVGGAYQPQHF. CDR3 nucleotides: TGTGCCAGCAGTGAAGTCGGGGGCGCCTATCAGCCCCAGCATTTT.

This clone showed up just once. J is TRBJ2-1 and V is TRBV6-6; 10 bases are shared with TRBD1. In germline, CDR1 is MNHNY, CDR2 SVGAGI (reference sequence). CDR3 length: 15 amino acids. With 4 bases clipped from V and 5 bases from J, the junction kept 5 bases outside the gene matches. The CDR3 DNA follows: TGTGCCAGCAGTTCCCCGGACAGGGGGGACAATGAGCAGTTCTTC. Protein sequence: CASSSPDRGDNEQFF.

CDR3 DNA sequence: TGCAGCGTCGCCACTTACGAGCAGTACTTC. Its translation: CSVATYEQYF. This chain links TRBV29-1 with TRBJ2-7; D gene uncertain. Germline loops: CDR1 SQVTM, CDR2 ANQGSEA. Trimming cost V 6 bases and J 4 bases, with 7 bases left between them. The CDR3 is 10 residues long.

The chain is built from TRBV6-5 and TRBJ2-7, with 10 positions matching TRBD1. This CDR3 has 15 residues. CDR1 and CDR2 from the germline V gene are MNHEY and SVGAGI. The V segment lost 5 bases and the J segment 3 bases; nucleotides outside the gene matches: 7. For the CDR3, the DNA is TGTGCCAGCAGTAAAACCGGGACAGGGGTCTACGAGCAGTACTTC. Its translation is CASSKTGTGVYEQYF.

About this clone: Other nucleotide sequences in the sample specify the same CDR3. J is TRBJ1-1 and V is TRBV5-1; D may be TRBD1 (5 bases). This CDR3 is built from 13 residues. V lost 1 base to trimming and J lost 5 bases, with 9 bases between them. Germline V gene data show CDR1 as SGHRS and CDR2 as YFSETQ. For the CDR3, the DNA is TGCGCCAGCAGCTTGACCGGGGGTACTGAAGCTTTCTTT. The encoded protein is CASSLTGGTEAFF.